The present entry profiles one TCR beta chain with its context. This clone's antigen is unknown. Base qualities are missing; no much larger clone stands one base away. The sample originates from a study of T cell responses to AZD1222 COVID-19 vaccine (dated by TCRdb to 2020 to 2022). About the investigation overall: TCR sequencing was performed for 230 to 250 trial participants, of whom 200 to 220 were given two doses of AZD1222 and 26 were given two doses of MenACWY control vaccine. Trial participants were enrolled into age subgroups of 18-55, 56-69 and 70-plus years, which contained about 150, 28 and 57 TCR-sequenced participants, respectively.

The investigation overall reported the following: Vaccine-associated CD4 TCRs spanned the whole spike protein, with dominant responses in regions 160-218 and 743-854. Because no day 14 peak-response samples were available, the repertoires could be characterized only after the peak T cell response. Conclusions about previously exposed vaccinees were limited because only 6 or 7 AZD1222 recipients were SARS-CoV-2 seropositive at baseline. Most participants were white British and females outnumbered males, and the authors suggested that clonal diversity may have been underestimated. Reportedly, close to half of the unique spike-specific TCRs recognized epitopes lying outside the regions that are mutated in the B.1.351 and B.1.1.7 variants. Spike-specific TCR breadth and depth rose significantly after two AZD1222 doses compared with day 0 and with MenACWY recipients. In the small 56-69-year group, the increase in depth fell short of significance, most likely because of low power.

The sample's time point, from its label and the paper: about 28 days (+/-7) after the second vaccine dose. AZD1222 recipients given second doses at about 4 weeks or at about 12 weeks were pooled, since spike-specific TCR depth and breadth were not found to differ between the two schedules. Samples from vaccinated people were obtained from the UK trials COV001 and COV002, which included a single-blind randomized controlled phase 2/3 trial of AZD1222 (ChAdOx1 nCoV-19) in healthy adults. Trial participant PBMC samples were collected at day 0 and day 28 after the second dose for TCRbeta chain sequencing. The CDR3 regions of human TCRbeta chains were analyzed by immunosequencing. In the authors' own workflow: Repertoire TCRs were matched against a reference library of SARS-CoV-2-specific TCRs generated with the MIRA antigen-specificity platform. Breadth was defined as the fraction of unique TCRs that were SARS-CoV-2-associated, and depth was defined as the fraction of total T cells that were SARS-CoV-2-associated. Using the MIRA data, every spike-specific TCR was mapped to the spike region that the TCR reacted to and assigned to either a CD4 or a CD8 class. Log10-transformed breadth and depth values were compared by one-way ANOVA with Sidak's multiple comparisons tests. What TCRdb holds here is the immuneACCESS table cut down to in-frame rearrangements. Part of the clones is not present; checked against another copy, under half of the missing clones reflect an unresolved V gene, and the others are unexplained. The DNA was the basis for D and trimming; V, J and clone size are from that table. The sample yields around 190,000 clones; approximately 94% were counted once. The ten biggest clones cover about 1.5% of the sample.

The cysteine opens and the phenylalanine closes a CDR3 of 17 amino acids. Only the CDR3 DNA is retained, 51 bases long and in frame from the first base. CDR1 is given as SEHNR and CDR2 as FQNEAQ, both from the germline V gene (reference sequence). Relative to germline, V is 4 bases shorter and J is 2 bases shorter, with 18 bases between their ends. Specimen: peripheral blood, collected 28 days after the second AZD1222 dose. The receptor comes from an adult who received the AZD1222 COVID-19 vaccine. The chain couples TRBV7-9 to TRBJ1-5; a tentative D call is TRBD1 (6 bases match). The CDR3 has the sequence CASSSALGGSGNQPQHF. The sequenced DNA is TGTGCCAGCAGCTCGGCCCTGGGGGGCTCGGGCAATCAGCCCCAGCATTTT.